Shown below are 16 T cell receptor beta chains from a single sample sequenced in a study of T cells in Graves' hyperthyroidism and ophthalmopathy. The source material, RNA transcripts, was used to amplify TCR beta CDR3 regions. A first-round RT-PCR of the TCR CDR3 used the HTBI primer set. TCRdb fed the multiplex PCR reads into MiXCR, producing one record per CDR3 protein. The sample holds 600,000 to 900,000 distinct CDR3 sequences, less than 20% seen once. The sequenced sample consisted of blood. These receptors originate from a young man with Graves' hyperthyroidism.

This clonotype occurred many times. The chain employs TRBV16 and TRBJ2-2; TRBD2 matches at 12 bases. Germline assignment: CDR1 KGHSY and CDR2 FQNENV. The CDR3 contains 16 residues. With 0 bases clipped from V and 4 bases from J, the junction kept 0 bases outside the gene matches. The CDR3 DNA reads TGTGCCAGCAGCCAATCACTAGCGGGAGGCACCGGGGAGCTGTTTTTT. Translating it yields CASSQSLAGGTGELFF.

V and J are TRBV5-5 and TRBJ2-3; 7 nucleotides align to TRBD2. The length of the CDR3 is 15 residues. Germline V gives CDR1 SGHKS, CDR2 YYEKEE (reference sequence). With V trimmed by 2 bases and J by 4 bases, 7 bases remained unmatched. The CDR3 is CASSFGLVGPDTQYF. CDR3 DNA: TGTGCCAGCAGCTTCGGACTAGTGGGGCCAGATACGCAGTATTTT.

This clonotype was detected a few times. V and J are TRBV28 and TRBJ2-7, with 12 bases fitting TRBD2. Germline lookup yields CDR1 MDHEN and CDR2 SYDVKM. The V and J ends lost 5 bases and 4 bases, in that order; junction bases with no gene match: 6. The CDR3 runs 15 residues. The CDR3 sequence is CASSEWTSGKYEQYF. The DNA for the CDR3 is TGTGCCAGCAGTGAATGGACTAGCGGGAAATACGAGCAGTACTTC.

This chain connects TRBV6-1 to TRBJ1-6; no clear D gene. V was cut by 3 bases and J by 0 bases, with 9 bases left in between. Germline CDR1 reads MNHNS; CDR2 reads SASEGT. CDR3 length equals 16 residues. CDR3 sequence (DNA): TGTGCCAGCAGTGATCTTTTGGACTCCTATAATTCACCCCTCCACTTT. Protein: CASSDLLDSYNSPLHF.

The chain uses TRBV9 and TRBJ2-1; D unresolved. There are 16 residues in the CDR3. Trimming took 3 bases from V and 2 from J, leaving 15 bases between them. Germline V gene data show CDR1 as SGDLS and CDR2 as YYNGEE. CDR3 residues: CASSERNRVAYNEQFF. The CDR3 DNA reads TGTGCCAGCAGCGAACGGAACCGGGTGGCCTACAATGAGCAGTTCTTC.

V gene TRBV6-4 combines with J gene TRBJ1-5; weak D call: TRBD1 (6 bases). The germline CDR1 and CDR2 sequences are MRHNA and SNTAGT. Trimming took off 6 bases at V and 6 bases at J, with 18 bases between the two ends. The CDR3 consists of 15 residues. CDR3 loop: CASSQGRGAAQPQHF. CDR3 DNA sequence: TGTGCCAGCAGCCAGGGGAGGGGGGCCGCTCAGCCCCAGCATTTT.

This chain uses TRBV12-3 or TRBV12-4 with TRBJ2-1; D is unresolved. There are 13 residues in the CDR3. Deletions cut 5 bases from V and 10 bases from J, with 15 bases between. The CDR3 loop is CASSTPETLEQFF. The CDR3, as DNA: TGTGCCAGCAGTACACCAGAGACTCTCGAGCAGTTCTTC.

This clonotype was detected many times. The chain uses TRBV28 and TRBJ2-3; maybe TRBD1 (5 bases). The CDR3 is made up of 17 amino acids. Between the trimmed V and J ends, which lost 6 bases and 4 bases, there was a span of 23 bases. Germline V gene sequence: CDR1 MDHEN, CDR2 SYDVKM. CDR3 sequence: CASRTIQAPVAADTQYF. CDR3 bases: TGTGCCAGCAGAACAATACAGGCCCCCGTTGCGGCAGATACGCAGTATTTT.

This clonotype appeared a few times. The J gene is TRBJ2-5, the V gene TRBV29-1, with D possibly TRBD2 on 6 matching bases. The CDR3 is 13 amino acids. Deletions cut 1 base from V and 7 bases from J, with 13 bases between. Germline V gives CDR1 SQVTM, CDR2 ANQGSEA. As DNA, the CDR3 is TGCAGCGTTGAAGGCAGAATCGGGGGGACCCAGTACTTC. Amino acids: CSVEGRIGGTQYF.

This clonotype was seen a few times. The genes are TRBV4-2 and TRBJ2-5; D might be TRBD1 or TRBD2, each matching 6 bases. Germline lookup yields CDR1 LGHNA and CDR2 YNFKEQ. There are 16 residues in the CDR3. The V end was cut by 0 bases, the J end by 6 bases, with 17 bases between. CDR3 sequence (DNA): TGTGCCAGCAGCCAAGAGGGCAGGGGAGGTACAAAGACCCAGTACTTC. Its protein is CASSQEGRGGTKTQYF.

The rearrangement joins TRBV6-2 or TRBV6-3 to TRBJ1-1; D gene uncertain. The germline V and J ends were trimmed by 5 bases and 4 bases, with 23 bases remaining between them. Germline lookup yields CDR1 MNHEY and CDR2 SVGEGT. The CDR3 loop spans 17 amino acids. The DNA of the CDR3 is TGTGCCAGCAGTACCCCCCGGATATCTAATATGAGCACTGAAGCTTTCTTT. Translation: CASSTPRISNMSTEAFF.

This clonotype was counted many times. The rearrangement uses TRBV12-3 or TRBV12-4 and TRBJ2-3; 9 nucleotides align to TRBD2. There are 15 residues in the CDR3. J gave up 0 bases and V 4 bases, and 2 bases lay outside the gene matches. The CDR3 loop reads CASSSTSGSTDTQYF. CDR3 DNA sequence: TGTGCCAGCAGTTCGACTAGCGGAAGCACAGATACGCAGTATTTT.

This clonotype was observed a few times. The rearrangement links TRBV2 to TRBJ1-1; maybe TRBD1 (5 bases). CDR1 and CDR2 (germline): SNHLY, FYNNEI. The CDR3 is made up of 12 amino acids. Trimming left V 1 base short and J 12 bases short, with 12 bases between. CDR3 loop: CASSEGGSGSFF. CDR3 in DNA: TGTGCCAGCAGTGAAGGGGGCAGTGGATCTTTCTTT.

This clonotype was counted ten times or more. V usage is TRBV7-2 and J usage is TRBJ2-3; 10 nucleotides align to TRBD2. V was clipped by 3 bases and J by 0 bases; unmatched bases: 6. Germline-derived CDR1 and CDR2 are SGHTA and FQGNSA. This CDR3 spans 17 amino acids. CDR3 sequence: CASSLGLAGESTDTQYF. The CDR3 bases are TGTGCCAGCAGCTTGGGGCTAGCGGGGGAGAGCACAGATACGCAGTATTTT.

The genes are TRBV6-5 and TRBJ2-7; possibly TRBD1 or TRBD2 for D (6 bases each). This CDR3 is built from 16 residues. The germline V gene encodes CDR1 MNHEY and CDR2 SVGAGI. V gave up 0 bases and J gave up 3 bases, with 15 bases separating them. The CDR3 sequence is CASSYSPSKGGYEQYF. The CDR3 DNA reads as TGTGCCAGCAGTTACTCCCCTAGCAAGGGGGGCTACGAGCAGTACTTC.

There are a few counts of this clonotype. J is TRBJ2-1 and V is TRBV7-9, with 13 bases identical to TRBD2. This CDR3 contains 17 residues. Germline lookup yields CDR1 SEHNR and CDR2 FQNEAQ (reference sequence). The V gene end was trimmed by 8 bases and the J gene end by 0 bases; junction bases not matched to a gene: 7. The CDR3 loop reads CASVGTSGKSSYNEQFF. The CDR3 nucleotides are TGTGCCAGCGTCGGGACTAGCGGGAAGAGCTCCTACAATGAGCAGTTCTTC.